A selection of T cell receptor beta chains follows, all from one sample in a study of shared clonotypes between healthy human individuals. Using immunoSEQ multiplex PCR, the repertoire was profiled, and TCRdb retains in-frame clones only, with some absent. Here the sample spans 1,500,000 or so clones, around 98.5% being singletons. Source material: naive CD4+ T cells sorted from blood. Source of these receptors: a man aged 25 to 40 in good health. Each CDR3 is given with its conserved first and last residue. D genes are given only for firm matches. Size tells how often a clone was seen (once, few, many) or the class of an expanded clone, and some rows leave it out.

14	TRBV18	TRBD1	TRBJ1-1	.	TGTGCCAGCTCACCACGACAGGGAAACACTGAAGCTTTCTTT	CASSPRQGNTEAFF
11	TRBV2	.	TRBJ1-5	.	TGTGCCAGCGGTAAAAGTCAGCCCCAGCATTTT	CASGKSQPQHF
17	TRBV11-2	.	TRBJ2-7	.	TGTGCCAGCAGCCGATATCTAGACCAATACTACTCCTACGAGCAGTACTTC	CASSRYLDQYYSYEQYF
14	TRBV10-3	TRBD1	TRBJ1-5	.	TGTGCCATCAGTGAGGGGACAGACAATCAGCCCCAGCATTTT	CAISEGTDNQPQHF
17	TRBV21-1	.	TRBJ1-4	.	TGTGCCAGCAGCAAAATAACTAAGGGCGACCGGTATGAAAAACTGTTTTTT	CASSKITKGDRYEKLFF
18	TRBV9	.	TRBJ2-2	.	TGTGCCAGCAGCGTAGATGAGAGGTTTTGGATGAGGACCGGGGAGCTGTTTTTT	CASSVDERFWMRTGELFF
14	TRBV27	.	TRBJ2-5	.	TGTGCCAGCAGTCACGGGACTCTCCAAGAGACCCAGTACTTC	CASSHGTLQETQYF
17	TRBV7-6	.	TRBJ2-3	.	TGTGCCAGCAGCTTAGTAAGCTCCCGACCTAGCACAGATACGCAGTATTTT	CASSLVSSRPSTDTQYF
15	TRBV18	.	TRBJ2-1	once	TGTGCCAGCTCATTCAGCCAAAGCTCCTACAATGAGCAGTTCTTC	CASSFSQSSYNEQFF
12	TRBV2	.	TRBJ2-1	.	TGTGCCAGCCAGGGGCCCCGCAATGAGCAGTTCTTC	CASQGPRNEQFF
18	TRBV28	TRBD1	TRBJ2-2	.	TGTGCCAGCAGCTACAGGGGTACGGTGACTCTGAACACCGGGGAGCTGTTTTTT	CASSYRGTVTLNTGELFF
13	TRBV10-1	TRBD2	TRBJ2-7	.	TGCGCCAGCAGTGGGGTAGCGGGAGCCGAGCAGTACTTC	CASSGVAGAEQYF
13	TRBV14	.	TRBJ2-7	.	TGTGCCAGCAGCCAGCGGGGAACCTACGAGCAGTACTTC	CASSQRGTYEQYF
11	TRBV14	.	TRBJ2-7	once	TGTGCCAGCAGCCTCTACGACGAGCAGTACTTC	CASSLYDEQYF
13	TRBV7-7	.	TRBJ2-7	.	TGTGCCAGCAGCTTTACATTAAACCACGAGCAGTACTTC	CASSFTLNHEQYF
15	TRBV11-1	.	TRBJ2-7	.	TGTGCCAGCAGCTTAGGGCTAGCGCACTCCTACGAGCAGTACTTC	CASSLGLAHSYEQYF
14	TRBV5-1	.	TRBJ2-2	.	TGCGCCAGCAGCTTCGAAAGGAACACCGGGGAGCTGTTTTTT	CASSFERNTGELFF
15	TRBV10-3	.	TRBJ2-7	.	TGTGCCATCAGTGCTTACGGAGGGTCAACCTACGAGCAGTACTTC	CAISAYGGSTYEQYF
12	TRBV6-5	.	TRBJ1-2	.	TGTGCCAGCAGCAGGGCCGACTATGGCTACACCTTC	CASSRADYGYTF
15	TRBV7-2	.	TRBJ1-1	.	TGTGCCAGCAGCTCACTCACCTCGGGGGCCACTGAAGCTTTCTTT	CASSSLTSGATEAFF
12	TRBV29-1	TRBD1	TRBJ1-5	.	TGCAGCGTTCGGGAAGGGGGCCAGCCCCAGCATTTT	CSVREGGQPQHF
14	TRBV5-1	.	TRBJ1-1	.	TGCGCCAGCAGCTTGACGGGAGGGAGCACTGAAGCTTTCTTT	CASSLTGGSTEAFF
14	TRBV5-5	.	TRBJ2-1	.	TGTGCCAGCAGCTCTGGGAGCTCCTACAATGAGCAGTTCTTC	CASSSGSSYNEQFF
12	TRBV7-2	.	TRBJ1-1	once	TGTGCCAGCAGCTTATTCCAGGGTCAGGCTTTCTTT	CASSLFQGQAFF
13	TRBV29-1	.	TRBJ2-3	.	TGCAGCGTTGATAAAGAGGGCACAGATACGCAGTATTTT	CSVDKEGTDTQYF
13	TRBV29-1	.	TRBJ2-1	.	TGCAGCGTGTCGGGGAGAGGGTACAATGAGCAGTTCTTC	CSVSGRGYNEQFF
14	TRBV4-2	.	TRBJ1-2	.	TGTGCCAGCAGCCAATTTGGGGGAGGGGATGGCTACACCTTC	CASSQFGGGDGYTF
15	TRBV11-2	TRBD2	TRBJ2-7	once	TGTGCCAGCAGCTTAGTCGCGGGAGGGCACTACGAGCAGTACTTC	CASSLVAGGHYEQYF